This T cell receptor (beta chain) emerged from a study of CD8 T cells in Susac syndrome. The authors reverse transcribed 0.5 to 1 ug RNA with random hexamers. From the immunoSEQ multiplex PCR reads, TCRdb called clonotypes with MiXCR, one entry per CDR3 protein. The sample yields around 170,000 distinct CDR3 sequences, roughly 96% seen once. The V gene lost 5 bases and the J gene lost 0 bases, with 26 bases spanning the gap. The germline V gene encodes CDR1 SSHAT and CDR2 FNYEAQ (reference sequence). The CDR3 covers 20 residues. The V call is TRBV7-7, the J call TRBJ1-5; the D gene is possibly TRBD1 (6 bases). The clonotype comes from a human donor with multiple sclerosis. Source material: CD8+ T cells from PBMCs. This CDR3 is CASSPKTQGGVRYSNQPQHF. DNA of the CDR3: TGTGCCAGCAGCCCAAAAACACAGGGAGGGGTCAGATATAGCAATCAGCCCCAGCATTTT.